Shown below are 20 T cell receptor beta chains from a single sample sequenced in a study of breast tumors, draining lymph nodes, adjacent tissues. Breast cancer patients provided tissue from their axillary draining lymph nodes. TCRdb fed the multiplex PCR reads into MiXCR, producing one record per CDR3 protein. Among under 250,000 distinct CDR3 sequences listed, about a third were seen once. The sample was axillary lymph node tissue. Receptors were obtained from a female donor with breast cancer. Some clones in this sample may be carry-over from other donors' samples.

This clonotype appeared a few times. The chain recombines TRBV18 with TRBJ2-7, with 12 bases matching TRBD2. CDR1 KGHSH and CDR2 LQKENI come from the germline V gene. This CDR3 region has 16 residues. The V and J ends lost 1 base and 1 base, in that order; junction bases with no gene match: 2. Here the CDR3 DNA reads TGTGCCAGCTCACCACGACTAGCGGGAGTGTCCTACGAGCAGTACTTC. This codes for CASSPRLAGVSYEQYF.

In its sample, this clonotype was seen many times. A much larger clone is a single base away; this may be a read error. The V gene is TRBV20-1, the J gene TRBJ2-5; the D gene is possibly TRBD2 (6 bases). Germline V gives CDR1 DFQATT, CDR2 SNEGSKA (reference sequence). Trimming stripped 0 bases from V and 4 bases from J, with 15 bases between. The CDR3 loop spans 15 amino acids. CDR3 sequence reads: CSAREGLPSAETQYF. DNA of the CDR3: TGCAGTGCTAGAGAGGGACTGCCCTCGGCAGAGACCCAGTACTTC.

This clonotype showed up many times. For the CDR3, the DNA is TGCAGTGCTAGAGATAGGGCAACCCTCAATCAGCCCCAGCATTTT. Translated, it gives CSARDRATLNQPQHF. The J gene is TRBJ1-5, the V gene TRBV20-1, with no clear D. The germline V gene encodes CDR1 DFQATT and CDR2 SNEGSKA (reference sequence). V lost 0 bases and J lost 3, with 12 bases in between. This CDR3 is 15 amino acids long.

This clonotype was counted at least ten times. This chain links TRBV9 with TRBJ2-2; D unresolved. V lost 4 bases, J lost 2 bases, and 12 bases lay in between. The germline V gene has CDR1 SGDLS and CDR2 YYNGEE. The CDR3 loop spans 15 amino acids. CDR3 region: CASSTMDVNTGELFF. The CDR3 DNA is TGTGCCAGCAGCACTATGGACGTTAACACCGGGGAGCTGTTTTTT.

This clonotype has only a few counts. The CDR3 coding sequence is TGTGCCTGGAGTGTACGTGGTACGCAGTATTTT. Its translation: CAWSVRGTQYF. This sequence joins TRBV30 and TRBJ2-3; unclear D gene. This CDR3 spans 11 amino acids. Per germline, CDR1 GTSNPN and CDR2 SVGIG (reference sequence). Trimming shortened V by 0 bases and J by 8 bases, and 6 bases separated the two germline ends.

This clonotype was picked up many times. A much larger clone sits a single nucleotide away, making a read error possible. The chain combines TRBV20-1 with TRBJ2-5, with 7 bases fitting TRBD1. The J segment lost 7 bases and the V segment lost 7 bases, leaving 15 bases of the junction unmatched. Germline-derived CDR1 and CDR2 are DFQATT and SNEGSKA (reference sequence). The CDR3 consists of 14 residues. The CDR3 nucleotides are TGCAGTGTGACTCGACAGGGCGGTGGAGCGACCCAGTACTTC. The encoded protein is CSVTRQGGGATQYF.

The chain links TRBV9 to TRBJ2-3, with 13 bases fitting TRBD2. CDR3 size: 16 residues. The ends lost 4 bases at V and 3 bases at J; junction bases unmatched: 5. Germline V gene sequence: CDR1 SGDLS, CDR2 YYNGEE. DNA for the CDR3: TGTGCCAGCAGCATAGGACTAGCGGGAGTGACAGATACGCAGTATTTT. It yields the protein CASSIGLAGVTDTQYF.

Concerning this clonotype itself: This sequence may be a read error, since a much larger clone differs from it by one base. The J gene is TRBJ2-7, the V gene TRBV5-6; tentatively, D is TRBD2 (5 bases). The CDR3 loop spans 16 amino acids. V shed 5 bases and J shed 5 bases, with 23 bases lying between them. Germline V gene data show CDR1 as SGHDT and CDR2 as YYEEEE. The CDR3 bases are TGTGCCAGCAGTTTACCCCGACCAGCGGCTAGCAACGAGCAGTACTTC. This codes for CASSLPRPAASNEQYF.

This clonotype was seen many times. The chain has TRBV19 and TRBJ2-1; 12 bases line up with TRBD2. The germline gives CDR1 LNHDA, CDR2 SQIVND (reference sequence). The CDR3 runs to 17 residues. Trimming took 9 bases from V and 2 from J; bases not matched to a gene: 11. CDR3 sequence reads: CASAAASGRVAYNEQFF. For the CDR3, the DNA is TGTGCCAGCGCTGCGGCTAGCGGGAGGGTTGCCTACAATGAGCAGTTCTTC.

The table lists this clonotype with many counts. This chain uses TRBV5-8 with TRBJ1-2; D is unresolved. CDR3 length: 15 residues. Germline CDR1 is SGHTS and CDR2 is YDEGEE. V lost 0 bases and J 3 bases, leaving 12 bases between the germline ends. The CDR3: CASSLEGWTDYGYTF. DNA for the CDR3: TGTGCCAGCAGCTTGGAAGGGTGGACGGACTATGGCTACACCTTC.

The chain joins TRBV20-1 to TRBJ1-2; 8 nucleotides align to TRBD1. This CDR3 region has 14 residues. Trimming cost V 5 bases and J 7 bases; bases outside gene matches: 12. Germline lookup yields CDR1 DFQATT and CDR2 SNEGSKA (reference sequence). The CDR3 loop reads CSAQGAETGPGYTF. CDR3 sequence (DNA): TGCAGTGCTCAGGGGGCCGAGACTGGCCCTGGCTACACCTTC.

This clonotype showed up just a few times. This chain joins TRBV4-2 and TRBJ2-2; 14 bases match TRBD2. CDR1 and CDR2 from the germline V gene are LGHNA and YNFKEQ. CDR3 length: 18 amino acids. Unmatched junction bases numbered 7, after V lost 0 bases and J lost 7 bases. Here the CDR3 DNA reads TGTGCCAGCAGCCAAGATAAAGGGACTAGCGGGAGTATCGGGGAGCTGTTTTTT. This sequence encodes CASSQDKGTSGSIGELFF.

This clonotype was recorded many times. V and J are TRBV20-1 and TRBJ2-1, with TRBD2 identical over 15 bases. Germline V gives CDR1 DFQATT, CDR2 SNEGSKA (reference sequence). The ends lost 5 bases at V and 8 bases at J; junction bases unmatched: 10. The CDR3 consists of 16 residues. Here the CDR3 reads CSAQTFGTSGRHEQFF. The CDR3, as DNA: TGCAGTGCTCAAACTTTTGGGACTAGCGGGAGGCATGAGCAGTTCTTC.

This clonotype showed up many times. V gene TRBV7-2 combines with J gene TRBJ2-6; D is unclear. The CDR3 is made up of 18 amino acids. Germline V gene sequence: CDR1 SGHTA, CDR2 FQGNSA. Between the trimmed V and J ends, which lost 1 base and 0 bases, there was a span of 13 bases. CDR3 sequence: CASSLDPYVGSGANVLTF. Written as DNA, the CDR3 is TGTGCCAGCAGCTTAGACCCGTATGTAGGCTCTGGGGCCAACGTCCTGACTTTC.

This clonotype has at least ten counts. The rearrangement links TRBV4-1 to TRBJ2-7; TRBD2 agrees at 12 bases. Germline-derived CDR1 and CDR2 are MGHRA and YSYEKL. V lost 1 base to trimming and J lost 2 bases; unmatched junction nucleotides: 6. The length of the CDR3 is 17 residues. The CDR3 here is CASSQVGLAGGPYEQYF. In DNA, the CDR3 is TGCGCCAGCAGCCAAGTCGGGCTAGCGGGAGGGCCCTACGAGCAGTACTTC.

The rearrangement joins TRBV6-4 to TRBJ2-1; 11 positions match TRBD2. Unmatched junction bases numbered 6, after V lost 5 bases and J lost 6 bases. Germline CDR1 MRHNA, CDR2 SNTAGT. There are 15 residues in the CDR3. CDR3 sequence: CASSHLTSGSNEQFF. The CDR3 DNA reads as TGTGCCAGCAGTCACCTAACTAGCGGGAGCAATGAGCAGTTCTTC.

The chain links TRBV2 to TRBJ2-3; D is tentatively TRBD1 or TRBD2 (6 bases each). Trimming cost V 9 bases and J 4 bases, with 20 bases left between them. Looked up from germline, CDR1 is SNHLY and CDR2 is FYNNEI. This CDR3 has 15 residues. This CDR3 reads CASMRRGEAADTQYF. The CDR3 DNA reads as TGTGCCAGTATGAGGAGGGGGGAGGCGGCAGATACGCAGTATTTT. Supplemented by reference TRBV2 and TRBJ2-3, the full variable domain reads EPEVTQTPSHQVTQMGQEVILRCVPISNHLYFYWYRQILGQKVEFLVSFYNNEISEKSEIFDDQFSVERPDGSNFTLKIRSTKLEDSAMYFCASMRRGEAADTQYFGPGTRLTVL.

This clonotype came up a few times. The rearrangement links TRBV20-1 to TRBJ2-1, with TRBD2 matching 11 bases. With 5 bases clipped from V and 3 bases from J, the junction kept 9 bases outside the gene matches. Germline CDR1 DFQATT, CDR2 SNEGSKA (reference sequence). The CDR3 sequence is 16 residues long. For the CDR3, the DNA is TGCAGTGCTCTAGCCCCTAGCGGGGGGTACTACAATGAGCAGTTCTTC. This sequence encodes CSALAPSGGYYNEQFF.

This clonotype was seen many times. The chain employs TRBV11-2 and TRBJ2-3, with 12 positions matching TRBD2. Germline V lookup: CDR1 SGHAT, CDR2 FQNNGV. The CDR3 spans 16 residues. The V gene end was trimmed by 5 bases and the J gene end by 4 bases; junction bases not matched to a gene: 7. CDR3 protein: CASSPRLAGAADTQYF. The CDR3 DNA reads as TGTGCCAGCAGCCCCCGACTAGCGGGAGCAGCAGATACGCAGTATTTT.

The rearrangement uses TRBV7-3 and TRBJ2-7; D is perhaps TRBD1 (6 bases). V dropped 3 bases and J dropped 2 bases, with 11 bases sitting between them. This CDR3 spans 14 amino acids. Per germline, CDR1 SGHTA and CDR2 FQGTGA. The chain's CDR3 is CASSLMDSAYEQYF. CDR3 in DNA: TGTGCCAGCAGCTTGATGGACAGCGCCTACGAGCAGTACTTC.